This T cell receptor (beta chain) is drawn from a study of T cells in Graves' hyperthyroidism and ophthalmopathy. RNA transcripts provided the source from which TCR beta CDR3 regions were amplified. HTBI primers were the set used in a first-round RT-PCR of the TCR CDR3. TCRdb recomputed calls from the multiplex PCR reads with MiXCR, one row per CDR3 protein. Of about 410,000 distinct CDR3 sequences listed, approximately 14% are singletons. Points on this clonotype: Its antigen is as yet unknown.

The CDR3 runs to 14 residues. The germline V and J ends were trimmed by 3 bases and 6 bases, with 11 bases remaining between them. Germline loops: CDR1 SEHNR, CDR2 FQNEAQ (reference sequence). Study outcomes and limitations: Stable hyperthyroidism and ophthalmopathy were separated using 13 V-J signatures. The model predicted ophthalmopathy a median approximately 6.3 months before onset.

The TCR originated in a man aged 18 to 29 with Graves' ophthalmopathy. The sequenced sample was blood. The chain is built from TRBV7-9 and TRBJ1-4; D not resolved. For the CDR3, the DNA is TGTGCCAGCAGCTTGACAAAGAGGGATGAAAAACTGTTTTTT. This codes for CASSLTKRDEKLFF.